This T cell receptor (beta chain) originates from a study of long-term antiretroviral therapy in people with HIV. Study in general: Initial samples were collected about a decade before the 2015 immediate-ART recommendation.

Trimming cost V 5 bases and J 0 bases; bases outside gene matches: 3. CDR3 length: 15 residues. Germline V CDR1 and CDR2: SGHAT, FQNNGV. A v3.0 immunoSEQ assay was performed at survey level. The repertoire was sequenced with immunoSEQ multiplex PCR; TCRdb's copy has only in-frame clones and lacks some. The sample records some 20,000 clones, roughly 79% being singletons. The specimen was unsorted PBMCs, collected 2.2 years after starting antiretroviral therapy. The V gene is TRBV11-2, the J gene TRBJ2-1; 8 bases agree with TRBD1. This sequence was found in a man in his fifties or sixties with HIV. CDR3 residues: CASSTGTGSYNEQFF. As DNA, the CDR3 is TGTGCCAGCAGCACCGGGACAGGCTCCTACAATGAGCAGTTCTTC.